This TCR beta chain was recovered during a study of cytomegalovirus exposure and HLA in healthy donors. Regarding the study as a whole: A link between a missense DCLRE1C variant and TCR beta V- and J-gene trimming emerged from a later analysis.

In regard to this clone: What it binds is not known.

V was pared by 6 bases and J by 5 bases, with 10 bases of the junction left unmatched. Germline V CDR1 and CDR2: MNHEY, SVGAGI. The CDR3 contains 15 residues. With 60 Vbeta and 13 Jbeta primers, the PCR was carried out. Some clones are missing from TCRdb's copy, which holds only in-frame ones; the method was immunoSEQ multiplex PCR. The top ten hold around 0.24% of the sample, which has around 180,000 clones, roughly 80% seen once. The gene calls are TRBV6-5 and TRBJ2-1; 7 bases line up with TRBD1. The specimen sequenced was PBMCs. The sequence came from a boy aged 5-17 years in good health and CMV-seronegative. The CDR3 nucleotides read TGTGCCAGCAGCTCAGACAGGGCCCCTAACAATGAGCAGTTCTTC. This encodes CASSSDRAPNNEQFF.